The 18 T cell receptor beta chains reported below all come from one sample, sequenced in a study of blood T cell repertoires in COVID-19. Measured with immunoSEQ multiplex PCR; TCRdb has only the in-frame clones, and not every one. This table holds a few hundred thousand clones, 87% found once. The material sequenced was PBMCs or T cells enriched from blood (not recorded which). These receptors all come from a woman under 30 who had recovered from COVID-19.

This chain joins TRBV7-2 and TRBJ1-3; 7 bases are a match to TRBD1. Trimming removed 5 bases from V and 8 bases from J; junction bases left unmatched: 9. This CDR3 region has 14 residues. Germline CDR1 and CDR2: SGHTA and FQGNSA. The CDR3 DNA sequence: TGTGCCAGCAGCCCCGACAGGGCAGCGGACACCATATATTTT. This sequence encodes CASSPDRAADTIYF.

V is TRBV9 and J is TRBJ1-2; tentatively, D is TRBD1 (6 bases). CDR1 and CDR2 from the germline V gene are SGDLS and YYNGEE. V lost 4 bases to trimming and J lost 4 bases, with 14 bases between them. The CDR3 loop spans 14 amino acids. The CDR3 loop reads CASSILGATYGYTF. In DNA form, the CDR3 reads TGTGCCAGCAGCATATTGGGGGCTACCTATGGCTACACCTTC. The full variable domain, in which reference TRBV9 and TRBJ1-2 provide the parts outside the CDR3, is DSGVTQTPKHLITATGQRVTLRCSPRSGDLSVYWYQQSLDQGLQFLIQYYNGEERAKGNILERFSAQQFPDLHSELNLSSLELGDSALYFCASSILGATYGYTFGSGTRLTVV.

The chain has TRBV5-6 and TRBJ2-7; 9 bases match TRBD1. Germline CDR1 is SGHDT and CDR2 is YYEEEE. V lost 4 bases and J lost 3; bases outside the gene matches: 8. This CDR3 is 15 amino acids long. CDR3 bases: TGTGCCAGCAGCCAAATAGACAGGGGGTTCTACGAGCAGTACTTC. This encodes CASSQIDRGFYEQYF.

This chain links TRBV24-1 with TRBJ2-7; D is perhaps TRBD2 (5 bases). The germline V and J ends were trimmed by 4 bases and 5 bases, with 5 bases remaining between them. The CDR3 is 11 amino acids. From germline, CDR1 is KGHDR and CDR2 SFDVKD. CDR3 sequence reads: CATSDGDEQYF. DNA of the CDR3: TGTGCCACCAGTGACGGGGACGAGCAGTACTTC.

The chain is built from TRBV3-1 (or the pseudogene TRBV3-2) and TRBJ2-5, with 14 bases matching TRBD2. The CDR3 is made up of 16 amino acids. The V gene's germline CDR1 is LGHDT and CDR2 YNNKEL (reference sequence). V lost 1 base to trimming and J lost 4 bases; unmatched junction nucleotides: 2. The CDR3 loop reads CASSQGLAGGPETQYF. The CDR3 DNA sequence: TGTGCCAGCAGCCAAGGACTAGCGGGGGGGCCAGAGACCCAGTACTTC.

The genes are TRBV6-1 and TRBJ2-5; D perhaps matches TRBD2 (6 bases). This CDR3 contains 14 residues. CDR1 and CDR2 (germline): MNHNS, SASEGT. V was trimmed by 1 base and J by 1 base, leaving 7 bases between them. CDR3 sequence: CASSEGRGQETQYF. CDR3 DNA: TGTGCCAGCAGTGAAGGGCGGGGCCAAGAGACCCAGTACTTC.

The chain has TRBV5-1 and TRBJ2-7; TRBD2 agrees at 15 bases. Trimming took 0 bases from V and 3 from J; bases not matched to a gene: 4. CDR1 SGHRS and CDR2 YFSETQ come from the germline V gene. The CDR3 has 17 residues. The DNA for the CDR3 is TGCGCCAGCAGCTTGGGGACTAGCGGGAGGGAAGGCTACGAGCAGTACTTC. It encodes CASSLGTSGREGYEQYF. Based on the CDR3 plus reference TRBV5-1 and TRBJ2-7, the full variable domain is KAGVTQTPRYLIKTRGQQVTLSCSPISGHRSVSWYQQTPGQGLQFLFEYFSETQRNKGNFPGRFSGRQFSNSRSEMNVSTLELGDSALYLCASSLGTSGREGYEQYFGPGTRLTVT.

The V gene is TRBV5-4, the J gene TRBJ2-7; tentative D call: TRBD2 (5 bases). CDR3 length: 13 amino acids. Trimming stripped 4 bases from V and 3 bases from J, with 11 bases between. CDR1 is SGHNT, CDR2 YYREEE, per germline (reference sequence). The CDR3 DNA reads as TGTGCCAGCAGCGTGGACTCAAACTACGAGCAGTACTTC. It is translated as CASSVDSNYEQYF.

V is TRBV7-8 and J is TRBJ1-4; weak D call: TRBD1 (5 bases). Germline V CDR1 and CDR2: SGHVS, FQNEAQ. Trimming stripped 4 bases from V and 7 bases from J, with 13 bases between. The CDR3 is 14 residues long. The CDR3 coding sequence is TGTGCCAGCAGCTCTACAGGAGTCTCTGAAAAACTGTTTTTT. It specifies CASSSTGVSEKLFF.

The chain carries TRBV9 and TRBJ1-1; TRBD1 might be the D (6 bases). Trimming took 0 bases from V and 3 from J, leaving 12 bases between them. The length of the CDR3 is 15 residues. CDR1 and CDR2 (germline): SGDLS, YYNGEE. CDR3 DNA: TGTGCCAGCAGCGTAGTTCAGGGGATTGACACTGAAGCTTTCTTT. It encodes CASSVVQGIDTEAFF.

The chain employs TRBV7-9 and TRBJ1-4; D might be TRBD1 (6 bases). The V gene's germline CDR1 is SEHNR and CDR2 FQNEAQ (reference sequence). The germline V and J ends were trimmed by 4 bases and 3 bases, with 12 bases remaining between them. The CDR3 is made up of 15 amino acids. This CDR3 reads CASSSSGDPNEKLFF. CDR3 DNA sequence: TGTGCCAGCAGCTCCTCAGGGGACCCTAATGAAAAACTGTTTTTT.

The chain combines TRBV4-1 with TRBJ1-1; TRBD1 matches at 10 bases. J lost 4 bases, V lost 4 bases, and 3 bases had no gene match. Germline CDR1 reads MGHRA; CDR2 reads YSYEKL. CDR3 length: 14 residues. The CDR3 coding sequence is TGCGCCAGCAGCCGTGGACAGGGGGGCACTGAAGCTTTCTTT. It codes for CASSRGQGGTEAFF.

The chain recombines TRBV27 with TRBJ2-7, with D perhaps matching TRBD1 (6 bases). Trimming removed 5 bases from V and 6 bases from J, with 11 bases in between. This CDR3 contains 12 residues. In germline, CDR1 is MNHEY, CDR2 SMNVEV (reference sequence). CDR3 sequence (DNA): TGTGCCAGCAGTACGGGACACACCGAGCAGTACTTC. Translation: CASSTGHTEQYF.

This clone was detected once. The gene calls are TRBV5-4 and TRBJ1-6; weak D call: TRBD1 (5 bases). This CDR3 contains 14 residues. Germline CDR1 reads SGHNT; CDR2 reads YYREEE (reference sequence). Trimming took off 4 bases at V and 9 bases at J, with 14 bases between the two ends. This CDR3 reads CASSPEGASSPLHF. In DNA form, the CDR3 reads TGTGCCAGCAGCCCCGAAGGGGCTAGTTCACCCCTCCACTTT. The whole variable domain, remainder taken from reference TRBV5-4 and TRBJ1-6, is ETGVTQSPTHLIKTRGQQVTLRCSSQSGHNTVSWYQQALGQGPQFIFQYYREEENGRGNFPPRFSGLQFPNYSSELNVNALELDDSALYLCASSPEGASSPLHFGNGTRLTVT.

This chain uses TRBV6-2 or TRBV6-3 with TRBJ1-2, with D unclear. Per germline, CDR1 MNHEY and CDR2 SVGEGT. V was cut by 5 bases and J by 2 bases, with 21 bases left in between. The CDR3 is made up of 17 amino acids. Here the CDR3 DNA reads TGTGCCAGCAGTCCCCTCGGAGTTGGGGAGAAAAACTATGGCTACACCTTC. Residues: CASSPLGVGEKNYGYTF.

The J gene is TRBJ1-1, the V gene TRBV7-8; D might be TRBD1 (5 bases). The CDR3 has 14 amino acids. Trimming pared 1 base from V and 5 bases from J, leaving 11 bases between. In germline, CDR1 is SGHVS, CDR2 FQNEAQ. This CDR3 reads CASSLVAGITEAFF. DNA of the CDR3: TGTGCCAGCAGCTTAGTCGCAGGGATAACTGAAGCTTTCTTT.

V and J are TRBV11-1 and TRBJ1-2; TRBD1 aligns across 9 bases. V shed 2 bases and J 5 bases; nucleotides not matched to a gene: 9. The germline V gene has CDR1 SGHAT and CDR2 FQDESV (reference sequence). This CDR3 contains 16 residues. The CDR3 bases are TGTGCCAGCAGCTTATCTGCGGGACAGGGTACGTATGGCTACACCTTC. Encoded protein: CASSLSAGQGTYGYTF.

This chain joins TRBV5-8 and TRBJ1-4; 9 bases agree with TRBD1. The J segment lost 3 bases and the V segment lost 2 bases, leaving 2 bases of the junction unmatched. The germline V gene has CDR1 SGHTS and CDR2 YDEGEE. The CDR3 is 15 residues long. In DNA, the CDR3 is TGTGCCAGCAGCTTTAACAGGGGGCCTAATGAAAAACTGTTTTTT. Its translation: CASSFNRGPNEKLFF. Together with reference TRBV5-8 and TRBJ1-4, the CDR3 gives the full variable domain: EAGVTQSPTHLIKTRGQQATLRCSPISGHTSVYWYQQALGLGLQFLLWYDEGEERNRGNFPPRFSGRQFPNYSSELNVNALELEDSALYLCASSFNRGPNEKLFFGSGTQLSVL.